These 13 T cell receptor beta chains came from one sample sequenced in a study of T cells in Graves' hyperthyroidism and ophthalmopathy. Regions amplified from RNA transcripts were the TCR beta CDR3 regions. The HTBI primer set was used in a first-round RT-PCR of the TCR CDR3. MiXCR, run by TCRdb on the multiplex PCR reads, gives a single entry per CDR3 protein. The top ten hold roughly 47% of the sample, which has 560,000 or so distinct CDR3 sequences, nearly 20% seen once. Sequences were obtained from blood. These receptors were taken from a man aged 35-49 years with Graves' ophthalmopathy.

This clonotype has a handful of counts. The genes are TRBV19 and TRBJ2-7, with 10 bases matching TRBD1. The CDR3 consists of 15 residues. V lost 4 bases to trimming and J lost 1 base; unmatched junction nucleotides: 4. Germline V gene data show CDR1 as LNHDA and CDR2 as SQIVND (reference sequence). The CDR3 DNA is TGTGCCAGTAGTAACCGGGACAGGGGTTCCTACGAGCAGTACTTC. It is translated as CASSNRDRGSYEQYF.

In nucleotides, the CDR3 is TGTGCCACCAGTGATTTGGATAGCAATCAGCCCCAGCATTTT. It codes for CATSDLDSNQPQHF. The rearrangement links TRBV24-1 to TRBJ1-5; D call uncertain. Trimming took off 0 bases at V and 0 bases at J, with 2 bases between the two ends. The germline CDR1 and CDR2 sequences are KGHDR and SFDVKD. There are 14 residues in the CDR3.

This chain uses TRBV7-6 with TRBJ2-2; D not certain. Germline CDR1 and CDR2: SGHVS and FNYEAQ. V was pared by 1 base and J by 13 bases, with 10 bases between. The CDR3 is 12 residues long. The CDR3 protein is CASSLGGPRLFF. CDR3 DNA: TGTGCCAGCAGCTTAGGAGGTCCGCGGCTGTTTTTT.

As to this clonotype: A much more abundant neighbour one base away suggests this may be a read error. As DNA, the CDR3 is TGTGCCAGCAGCTACACCGGGACTAGCGAGAGGGAGCGGACAGATACGCAGTATTTT. Translation: CASSYTGTSERERTDTQYF. The gene calls are TRBV3-1 and TRBJ2-3; 10 positions agree with TRBD2. There are 19 residues in the CDR3. CDR1 and CDR2 (germline): LGHDT, YNNKEL (reference sequence). The trim removed 5 bases at V and 3 bases at J, leaving 17 bases unmatched.

The rearrangement links TRBV7-3 to TRBJ2-1; 8 bases agree with TRBD2. CDR1 is SGHTA and CDR2 is FQGTGA in the germline V gene. This CDR3 spans 14 amino acids. The ends lost 5 bases at V and 4 bases at J; junction bases unmatched: 4. The CDR3 loop is CASSVGGAYNEQFF. DNA of the CDR3: TGTGCCAGCAGCGTCGGGGGGGCTTACAATGAGCAGTTCTTC.

This sequence joins TRBV6-1 and TRBJ2-1; 13 bases are shared with TRBD2. Judging by the DNA end, TRBJ2-7 fits better; the J call may be wrong. CDR3 length: 18 amino acids. CDR1 is MNHNS, CDR2 SASEGT, per germline. The CDR3 nucleotides read TGTGCCAGCAGTGAATGGCAGGCCGGGACTAGCGGGAAGAATGAGCAGTACTTC. As protein: CASSEWQAGTSGKNEQYF.

CDR3 sequence reads: CASSSTSGGHTGELFF. The CDR3 DNA reads as TGTGCCAGCAGCTCGACTAGCGGGGGTCACACCGGGGAGCTGTTTTTT. The chain joins TRBV7-6 to TRBJ2-2; 12 nucleotides line up with TRBD2. The germline CDR1 and CDR2 sequences are SGHVS and FNYEAQ. Losses at the gene ends were 4 bases for V and 3 bases for J; bases not matched to a gene: 3. The CDR3 loop spans 16 amino acids. Full variable domain (remainder filled in from reference TRBV7-6 and TRBJ2-2): GAGVSQSPRYKVTKRGQDVALRCDPISGHVSLYWYRQALGQGPEFLTYFNYEAQQDKSGLPNDRFSAERPEGSISTLTIQRTEQRDSAMYRCASSSTSGGHTGELFFGEGSRLTVL.

This clonotype was counted ten times or more. V usage is TRBV12-3 or TRBV12-4 and J usage is TRBJ1-5; D call uncertain. This CDR3 spans 13 amino acids. V was shortened by 1 base and J by 7 bases, with 8 bases between the two germline ends. The DNA for the CDR3 is TGTGCCAGCAGTTTAGTCCCGAGGCAGCCCCAGCATTTT. This sequence encodes CASSLVPRQPQHF.

The chain recombines TRBV7-6 with TRBJ1-4; D remains ambiguous. Germline CDR1 reads SGHVS; CDR2 reads FNYEAQ. The V end lost 5 bases, the J end lost 0 bases, and 7 bases lay between the germline ends. The CDR3 has 14 amino acids. CDR3 amino acids: CASSQQATNEKLFF. In DNA form, the CDR3 reads TGTGCCAGCAGCCAACAAGCAACTAATGAAAAACTGTTTTTT.

This clonotype was recorded a few times. The rearrangement joins TRBV5-1 to TRBJ2-2, with 10 bases that match TRBD2. The germline CDR1 and CDR2 sequences are SGHRS and YFSETQ. The CDR3 contains 16 residues. Trimming at V came to 5 bases and at J to 1 base, leaving 5 bases not matched to a gene. The CDR3 is CASSSLAGVNTGELFF. The CDR3 DNA follows: TGCGCCAGCAGTTCTCTAGCGGGAGTGAACACCGGGGAGCTGTTTTTT.

This clonotype has more than one count but fewer than ten. The chain combines TRBV6-2 or TRBV6-3 with TRBJ2-1; no firm D call. CDR3 length: 15 residues. Germline CDR1 reads MNHEY; CDR2 reads SVGEGT. The ends were cut back, 0 bases at V and 0 bases at J, with 6 bases in the middle. CDR3 in amino acids: CASSYSVSSYNEQFF. CDR3 nucleotide sequence: TGTGCCAGCAGTTACTCTGTGAGCTCCTACAATGAGCAGTTCTTC.

The chain carries TRBV6-1 and TRBJ2-6, with D tentatively TRBD1 or TRBD2 (5 bases each). Trimming left V 1 base short and J 13 bases short, with 17 bases between. This CDR3 has 15 residues. The V gene's germline CDR1 is MNHNS and CDR2 SASEGT. The CDR3 region is CASSEGLGTGYVLTF. In DNA, the CDR3 is TGTGCCAGCAGTGAAGGTCTAGGGACGGGTTATGTCCTGACTTTC.

This clonotype has ten or more counts. The DNA of the CDR3 is TGTGCCAGCAGACCAAGGACAGACTACGAGCAGTACTTC. Translated: CASRPRTDYEQYF. This chain connects TRBV27 to TRBJ2-7; D is possibly TRBD1 (6 bases). The CDR3 sequence is 13 residues long. V dropped 6 bases and J dropped 3 bases, with 12 bases sitting between them. From germline, CDR1 is MNHEY and CDR2 SMNVEV (reference sequence).